These 29 T cell receptor beta chains were all obtained from the same sample, sequenced in a study of blood T cell repertoires in COVID-19. Some clones are missing from TCRdb's copy, which holds only in-frame ones; the method was immunoSEQ multiplex PCR. The data hold under 300,000 clones, with about 70% observed a single time. Sequencing was performed on peripheral blood. The receptors were sampled from a woman of 80 years or more with acute or convalescent COVID-19.

This chain links TRBV30 with TRBJ1-2; 9 bases fit TRBD1. The junction had 3 bases not matched to a gene; V was cut back by 3 bases and J by 7 bases. This CDR3 spans 12 amino acids. Germline loops: CDR1 GTSNPN, CDR2 SVGIG (reference sequence). CDR3 sequence (DNA): TGTGCCTGGAGGGGACAGGGCGGTGGCTACACCTTC. It translates to CAWRGQGGGYTF.

The rearrangement uses TRBV2 and TRBJ1-2; 8 bases match TRBD1. Germline loops: CDR1 SNHLY, CDR2 FYNNEI. J lost 5 bases, V lost 6 bases, and 14 bases had no gene match. The CDR3 has 16 residues. The CDR3 loop reads CASRAGGSGLPYGYTF. CDR3 DNA: TGTGCCAGCAGGGCAGGGGGCTCCGGCCTCCCTTATGGCTACACCTTC. The full variable domain, in which reference TRBV2 and TRBJ1-2 provide the parts outside the CDR3, is EPEVTQTPSHQVTQMGQEVILRCVPISNHLYFYWYRQILGQKVEFLVSFYNNEISEKSEIFDDQFSVERPDGSNFTLKIRSTKLEDSAMYFCASRAGGSGLPYGYTFGSGTRLTVV.

There are a few counts of this clone. The J gene is TRBJ2-3, the V gene TRBV7-9, with TRBD2 matching 8 bases. The CDR3 has 16 residues. Trimming cost V 1 base and J 3 bases; bases outside gene matches: 6. Germline V CDR1 and CDR2: SEHNR, FQNEAQ (reference sequence). The CDR3 is CASSLVAAGVTDTQYF. DNA of the CDR3: TGTGCCAGCAGCTTAGTCGCAGCGGGAGTTACAGATACGCAGTATTTT.

The chain joins TRBV6-5 to TRBJ2-3, with TRBD1 matching 8 bases. The CDR3 is made up of 14 amino acids. The junction had 6 bases not matched to a gene; V was cut back by 10 bases and J by 0 bases. The germline V gene encodes CDR1 MNHEY and CDR2 SVGAGI. The CDR3 is CAIRTGYSTDTQYF. DNA for the CDR3: TGTGCCATTAGGACAGGGTACAGCACAGATACGCAGTATTTT.

The chain employs TRBV10-3 and TRBJ2-7; TRBD2 matches 8 bases. J lost 2 bases, V lost 4 bases, and 1 base had no gene match. The CDR3 runs 13 residues. Germline-derived CDR1 and CDR2 are ENHRY and SYGVKD. The CDR3 loop reads CAISGAGAYEQYF. CDR3 nucleotide sequence: TGTGCCATCAGTGGAGCGGGGGCCTACGAGCAGTACTTC.

The gene calls are TRBV9 and TRBJ2-7; tentative D call: TRBD1 (5 bases). V lost 4 bases to trimming and J lost 4 bases, with 15 bases between them. Germline V gene lookup returns CDR1 SGDLS and CDR2 YYNGEE. The CDR3 is 14 amino acids. The DNA of the CDR3 is TGTGCCAGCAGCCCCAAGGGGCCGGGTTACGAGCAGTACTTC. This codes for CASSPKGPGYEQYF.

The V and J genes are TRBV19 and TRBJ1-4, with D uncertain. This CDR3 has 14 residues. The germline gives CDR1 LNHDA, CDR2 SQIVND (reference sequence). Trimming left V 0 bases short and J 10 bases short, with 12 bases between. In nucleotides, the CDR3 is TGTGCCAGTAGTATAGATCCGGAGGTTGGAAAACTGTTTTTT. It translates to CASSIDPEVGKLFF.

This clone is a singleton in its sample. The chain has TRBV9 and TRBJ2-1, with 8 bases lining up with TRBD2. CDR1 is SGDLS, CDR2 YYNGEE, per germline. Trimming took 4 bases from V and 6 from J; bases not matched to a gene: 12. The CDR3 is 16 amino acids. CDR3 bases: TGTGCCAGCAGCCCTGGGGGAGCGGGAGTTGCCAATGAGCAGTTCTTC. It encodes CASSPGGAGVANEQFF.

The chain combines TRBV5-4 with TRBJ2-2; D is uncertain. Germline CDR1 is SGHNT and CDR2 is YYREEE (reference sequence). Trimming pared 0 bases from V and 0 bases from J, leaving 6 bases between. The CDR3 sequence is 15 residues long. The CDR3 loop reads CASSLDYSNTGELFF. The CDR3, as DNA: TGTGCCAGCAGCTTGGACTACTCGAACACCGGGGAGCTGTTTTTT.

The sample holds one count of this clone. The rearrangement uses TRBV7-3 and TRBJ2-3, with D uncertain. The CDR3 loop spans 13 amino acids. V shed 5 bases and J shed 6 bases, with 12 bases lying between them. Germline CDR1 SGHTA, CDR2 FQGTGA. This CDR3 reads CASSPDQADTQYF. In DNA form, the CDR3 reads TGTGCCAGCAGCCCCGATCAGGCGGATACGCAGTATTTT.

This rearrangement joins TRBV21-1 to TRBJ2-3; TRBD2 was called by the table and not checked on the DNA. TRBV21-1 is assigned pseudogene status. The CDR3 runs to 16 residues. This CDR3 is CASSVRLAGAPDTQYF. Written as DNA, the CDR3 is TGTGCCAGCAGCGTACGACTAGCGGGAGCCCCAGATACGCAGTATTTT.

The chain couples TRBV18 to TRBJ2-1, with TRBD2 matching over 12 bases. From germline, CDR1 is KGHSH and CDR2 LQKENI. The CDR3 is 15 amino acids. With V trimmed by 6 bases and J by 8 bases, 8 bases remained unmatched. The CDR3 reads CASSPLAGGQYEQFF. The CDR3 DNA reads TGTGCCAGCTCTCCCCTAGCGGGAGGGCAGTATGAGCAGTTCTTC.

V and J are TRBV14 and TRBJ2-1; 13 bases are shared with TRBD2. After removal of 4 bases from V and 7 bases from J, the junction contained 4 bases not matched to a gene. This CDR3 has 15 residues. In germline, CDR1 is SGHDN, CDR2 FVKESK. The chain's CDR3 is CASSLGLAGVNEQFF. In nucleotides, the CDR3 is TGTGCCAGCAGCCTTGGACTAGCGGGAGTAAATGAGCAGTTCTTC.

The rearrangement joins TRBV5-4 to TRBJ2-2, with 8 positions matching TRBD2. The CDR3 contains 16 residues. Germline CDR1 reads SGHNT; CDR2 reads YYREEE (reference sequence). With V trimmed by 7 bases and J by 5 bases, 13 bases remained unmatched. The CDR3 DNA reads as TGTGCCAGCGCTCCTCAGCGGGGGCAGCGAACCGGGGAGCTGTTTTTT. This translates into CASAPQRGQRTGELFF.

The chain links TRBV10-3 to TRBJ1-1, with TRBD1 as a possible D gene (6 bases). Trimming took 4 bases from V and 7 from J, leaving 16 bases between them. The germline V gene encodes CDR1 ENHRY and CDR2 SYGVKD. This CDR3 has 14 residues. For the CDR3, the DNA is TGTGCCATCAGTGCCTCAGGGGACGAGGGTGAAGCTTTCTTT. It specifies CAISASGDEGEAFF.

V gene TRBV5-4 combines with J gene TRBJ2-7; 7 bases align to TRBD2. V trimming: 0 bases; J trimming: 7 bases; junction bases outside the gene matches: 4. CDR1 is SGHNT and CDR2 is YYREEE in the germline V gene (reference sequence). This CDR3 has 13 residues. CDR3 protein: CASSLAGTTEQYF. The DNA of the CDR3 is TGTGCCAGCAGCTTGGCCGGGACTACTGAGCAGTACTTC.

This chain joins TRBV13 and TRBJ2-5, with D possibly matching TRBD2 (6 bases). The CDR3 contains 15 residues. V was cut by 5 bases and J by 5 bases, with 18 bases left in between. CDR1 and CDR2 from the germline V gene are PRHDT and FYEKMQ (reference sequence). This chain's CDR3 is CASSQGPGGTETQYF. The CDR3 region has the DNA TGTGCCAGCAGCCAGGGTCCCGGGGGAACTGAGACCCAGTACTTC.

Only a few counts were recorded for this clone. Sequence at one end of the junction differs from germline and may be a read error. V usage is TRBV19 and J usage is TRBJ2-7, with D unclear. The germline V gene encodes CDR1 LNHDA and CDR2 SQIVND (reference sequence). The length of the CDR3 is 14 residues. CDR3 loop: CASRIDTTTYEQYF. In nucleotides, the CDR3 is TGTGCCAGTAGGATAGACACAACTACCTACGAGCAGTACTTC.

The chain couples TRBV5-1 to TRBJ1-1; 9 bases fit TRBD1. The CDR3 covers 14 residues. Germline CDR1 and CDR2: SGHRS and YFSETQ. The ends lost 4 bases at V and 4 bases at J; junction bases unmatched: 5. DNA for the CDR3: TGCGCCAGCAGCATCCGGGACAGGGTCACTGAAGCTTTCTTT. It specifies CASSIRDRVTEAFF.

V is TRBV4-3 and J is TRBJ1-3; D gene unclear. V lost 0 bases to trimming and J lost 2 bases, with 8 bases between them. The CDR3 spans 15 residues. Germline loops: CDR1 LGHNA, CDR2 YSLEER. DNA for the CDR3: TGCGCCAGCAGCCAAGATCGAACGGCTGGAAACACCATATATTTT. Translation gives CASSQDRTAGNTIYF.

This rearrangement joins TRBV9 to TRBJ1-6; tentatively, D is TRBD1 (5 bases). The V and J ends lost 2 bases and 7 bases respectively, with 10 bases between them. The CDR3 is made up of 14 amino acids. Per germline, CDR1 SGDLS and CDR2 YYNGEE. For the CDR3, the DNA is TGTGCCAGCAGCGTTGGGGCAGAAAATTCACCCCTCCACTTT. Translated, it gives CASSVGAENSPLHF. Based on the CDR3 plus reference TRBV9 and TRBJ1-6, the full variable domain is DSGVTQTPKHLITATGQRVTLRCSPRSGDLSVYWYQQSLDQGLQFLIQYYNGEERAKGNILERFSAQQFPDLHSELNLSSLELGDSALYFCASSVGAENSPLHFGNGTRLTVT.

This clone appeared once. V usage is TRBV5-6 and J usage is TRBJ2-3; TRBD1 aligns across 7 bases. The CDR3 loop spans 18 amino acids. The V gene's germline CDR1 is SGHDT and CDR2 YYEEEE. Trimming removed 0 bases from V and 2 bases from J; junction bases left unmatched: 12. The CDR3 spells CASSLEWGGQVSTDTQYF. The CDR3, as DNA: TGTGCCAGCAGCTTGGAGTGGGGTGGACAGGTCTCCACAGATACGCAGTATTTT.

This clone was observed many times. The gene calls are TRBV5-6 and TRBJ1-5; 8 bases fit TRBD1. The CDR3 covers 15 residues. The V and J ends lost 4 bases and 2 bases, in that order; junction bases with no gene match: 5. The V gene's germline CDR1 is SGHDT and CDR2 YYEEEE. The chain's CDR3 is CASSPGGGGNQPQHF. CDR3 nucleotides: TGTGCCAGCAGCCCAGGGGGCGGCGGCAATCAGCCCCAGCATTTT.

The chain uses TRBV19 and TRBJ2-5; TRBD2 matches at 12 bases. This CDR3 is built from 16 residues. Germline V gives CDR1 LNHDA, CDR2 SQIVND (reference sequence). The V gene end was trimmed by 3 bases and the J gene end by 5 bases; junction bases not matched to a gene: 7. In DNA, the CDR3 is TGTGCCAGTAGTATGAGACTAGCGGGAGTTGGGGAGACCCAGTACTTC. The encoded protein is CASSMRLAGVGETQYF.

This clone was detected only a few times. Here the CDR3 reads CASSSQGSYGYTF. The DNA of the CDR3 is TGTGCCAGCAGTTCCCAGGGATCCTATGGCTACACCTTC. The gene calls are TRBV6-2 or TRBV6-3 and TRBJ1-2; D possibly corresponds to TRBD1 (5 bases). Germline CDR1 MNHEY, CDR2 SVGEGT. The CDR3 is 13 amino acids. Between the trimmed V and J ends, which lost 4 bases and 4 bases, there was a span of 10 bases.

The chain employs TRBV5-1 and TRBJ1-1, with D possibly being TRBD1 (5 bases). CDR1 and CDR2 from the germline V gene are SGHRS and YFSETQ. With 6 bases removed from V and 0 bases from J, the gap between germline ends came to 9 bases. The CDR3 extends over 13 amino acids. This CDR3 is CASNSGLNTEAFF. CDR3 in DNA: TGCGCCAGCAATTCAGGGTTGAACACTGAAGCTTTCTTT.

The rearrangement uses TRBV10-3 and TRBJ1-2; D is perhaps TRBD1 (6 bases). V was clipped by 7 bases and J by 7 bases, with 13 bases between them. Germline V gene lookup returns CDR1 ENHRY and CDR2 SYGVKD. The CDR3 length is 12 residues. DNA for the CDR3: TGTGCCATCACTACAGGGTCCGGTGGCTACACCTTC. Translating gives CAITTGSGGYTF.

V and J are TRBV19 and TRBJ1-5; possibly TRBD1 for D (5 bases). V lost 6 bases to trimming and J lost 6 bases, with 21 bases between them. The germline V gene has CDR1 LNHDA and CDR2 SQIVND (reference sequence). The CDR3 is 16 residues long. CDR3 nucleotides: TGTGCCAGTAGCCGGCTAGAGGCAGGGTCCGGTCAGCCCCAGCATTTT. It is translated as CASSRLEAGSGQPQHF.

This sequence joins TRBV5-4 and TRBJ2-5; D unclear. Germline CDR1 is SGHNT and CDR2 is YYREEE (reference sequence). The ends were cut back, 4 bases at V and 2 bases at J, with 6 bases in the middle. The CDR3 sequence is 12 residues long. The CDR3 region is CASSVVQETQYF. CDR3 sequence (DNA): TGTGCCAGCAGCGTGGTACAAGAGACCCAGTACTTC.